A single T cell receptor beta chain is shown here with its context. Its cognate antigen is unknown. Method: immunoSEQ multiplex PCR; TCRdb's copy keeps in-frame clones and lacks some. The sample carries more than 60,000 clones, about 89% recorded once. The data originate from a study of cytomegalovirus exposure and HLA in healthy donors. Study results and limitations: Among TCR beta chains, those listed as cytomegalovirus-associated numbered 164. Per published reports, the classifier diagnosed cytomegalovirus status with high specificity and sensitivity. Usually a TCR sequence was rare, but some public TCRs were found in many donors. According to a subsequent analysis, TCR clusters identified in the first cohort showed a tendency to co-occur across the 120 validation repertoires.

The sequenced sample was PBMCs. The receptor's source is a woman aged 18-29 years in good health and CMV-seronegative.

The CDR3 loop reads CASSLLPQGANHEQYF. In nucleotides, the CDR3 is TGTGCCAGCAGCTTACTGCCGCAGGGGGCGAATCACGAGCAGTACTTC. This chain uses TRBV7-2 with TRBJ2-7, with 8 bases aligning to TRBD1. V lost 2 bases to trimming and J lost 5 bases; unmatched junction nucleotides: 11. The CDR3 totals 16 residues. Germline V gene sequence: CDR1 SGHTA, CDR2 FQGNSA.